These T cell receptor beta chains were read from a single sample in a study of vaccination and CD4 T cells after COVID-19. No antigens are known for them. TCRdb passed the PCR reads through MiXCR, listing each CDR3 protein once. The table has around 5,000 distinct CDR3 sequences, about 25% seen once. The sample in question was CD4+ T cells from blood, cultured in vitro, obtained after SARS-CoV-2 vaccination. The receptor set was obtained from a human donor who had recovered from COVID-19. Each CDR3 is given with its conserved first and last residue. A D gene is named only where the DNA matches it firmly. Rows give clone size only sometimes, using once, few, many, or a class for an expanded clone.

j_gene | abundance | d_gene | v_gene | CDR3nt | CDR3aa
TRBJ1-2 | medium-sized | . | TRBV28 | TGTGCCGCGGCTAGCGGGGGGCAACTCTATGGCTACACCTTC | CAAASGGQLYGYTF
TRBJ2-3 | . | . | TRBV20-1 | TGCAGTGCTAGTGCCCTCGCAGATACGCAGTATTTT | CSASALADTQYF
TRBJ2-7 | few | . | TRBV5-8 | TGTGCCAGCAGCTTAATATCCGCGTACGAGCAGTACTTC | CASSLISAYEQYF
TRBJ1-5 | medium-sized | . | TRBV20-1 | TGCAGTGCTAGAGATCGGTCGGGGGATCAGCCCCAGCATTTT | CSARDRSGDQPQHF
TRBJ1-1 | medium-sized | . | TRBV18 | TGTGCCAGCTCACACGGGGGCGGTACTGAAGCTTTCTTT | CASSHGGGTEAFF
TRBJ1-1 | few | . | TRBV6-1 | TGTGCCAGCAGTGAATACCCCGGCCAGGGCACTGAAGCTTTCTTT | CASSEYPGQGTEAFF
TRBJ2-5 | medium-sized | TRBD1 | TRBV6-1 | TGTGCCAGCAGTACTAGGACAGGGGGCGAGACCCAGTACTTC | CASSTRTGGETQYF
TRBJ2-3 | . | . | TRBV6-1 | TGTGCCAGCAAAGACATAATGCGCACAGATACGCAGTATTTT | CASKDIMRTDTQYF
TRBJ2-1 | few | . | TRBV6-1 | TGTGCCACCCGGGACCCCATGACGGATGAGCAGTTCTTC | CATRDPMTDEQFF
TRBJ1-2 | . | TRBD1 | TRBV29-1 | TGCAGCGTGGCCAGGGGGGACTATGGCTACACCTTC | CSVARGDYGYTF
TRBJ1-5 | few | . | TRBV28 | TGTGCCAGCAGTTTATACGGCAATCAGCCCCAGCATTTT | CASSLYGNQPQHF
TRBJ1-2 | few | . | TRBV7-9 | TGTGCCAGCAGCCCGACGATGGCGCTAAACTATGGCTACACCTTC | CASSPTMALNYGYTF
TRBJ2-7 | few | . | TRBV7-2 | TGTGCCAGCAGCTTAGCCGGGAGTGGAGTTTCCGAGCAGTACTTC | CASSLAGSGVSEQYF
TRBJ2-5 | few | . | TRBV9 | TGTGCCAGCAGCCCGCTGGGGGTCCAAGAGACCCAGTACTTC | CASSPLGVQETQYF
TRBJ1-1 | . | TRBD1 | TRBV28 | TGTGCCAGCAGCCTTCTAGCAGGGGGGGCCACTGAAGCTTTCTTT | CASSLLAGGATEAFF
TRBJ2-7 | few | TRBD1 | TRBV20-1 | TGCAGTGCCGGGGGTGGGACAGGCGTCAACGAGCAGTACTTC | CSAGGGTGVNEQYF
TRBJ1-6 | . | . | TRBV6-5 | TGTGCCAGCAGTTACGACCAGGGCACATCACCCCTCCACTTT | CASSYDQGTSPLHF
TRBJ1-1 | . | . | TRBV6-1 | TGTGCCAGCACCCGGGGTGGCGCGGGTCGGGTCACTGAAGCTTTCTTT | CASTRGGAGRVTEAFF
TRBJ2-3 | . | . | TRBV10-3 | TGTGCCTCAGGGACAACTAGCACAGATACGCAGTATTTT | CASGTTSTDTQYF
TRBJ2-7 | few | TRBD2 | TRBV6-2/TRBV6-3 | TGTGCCAGCAGCCGACTAGCGGGATACGAGCAGTACTTC | CASSRLAGYEQYF
TRBJ2-7 | few | . | TRBV10-1 | TGCGCCAGCAGTGAGTCGAGACAGGGAGGCGAGCAGTACTTC | CASSESRQGGEQYF
TRBJ2-7 | medium-sized | TRBD2 | TRBV15 | TGTGCCACCAGCAGAGGTCGGGGGGACAGCGGGAGGAACGAGCAGTACTTC | CATSRGRGDSGRNEQYF
TRBJ1-5 | . | TRBD1 | TRBV5-5 | TGTGCCAGCAGTTACACAGGGGGTAGTGGACAGCCCCAGCATTTT | CASSYTGGSGQPQHF